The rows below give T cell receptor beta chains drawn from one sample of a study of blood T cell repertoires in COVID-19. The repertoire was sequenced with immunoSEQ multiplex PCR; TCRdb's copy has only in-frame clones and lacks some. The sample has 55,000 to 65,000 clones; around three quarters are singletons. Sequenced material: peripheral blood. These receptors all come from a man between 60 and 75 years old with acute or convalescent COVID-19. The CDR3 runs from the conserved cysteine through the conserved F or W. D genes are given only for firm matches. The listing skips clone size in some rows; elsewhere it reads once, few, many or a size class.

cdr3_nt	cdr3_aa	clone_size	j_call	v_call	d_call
TGTGCCTATTACAGGGACGACACCGGGGAGCTGTTTTTT	CAYYRDDTGELFF	-	TRBJ2-2	TRBV30	-
TGTGCCACCAGTGATACAGGGTGGGATACGCAGTATTTT	CATSDTGWDTQYF	-	TRBJ2-3	TRBV24-1	-
TGTGCCAGCACAACGAACACCGGGGAGCTGTTTTTT	CASTTNTGELFF	-	TRBJ2-2	TRBV6-5	-
TGTGCCAGCAGTTACGGTGAGGCTGGAAACACCATATATTTT	CASSYGEAGNTIYF	-	TRBJ1-3	TRBV6-6	-
TGTGCCAGCAGTCCACTGCCACAGGGCGAAGCTTTCTTT	CASSPLPQGEAFF	-	TRBJ1-1	TRBV9	-
TGTGCCAGCAGCAAATTCGTAGTCCGTTCCGTCGGCACCTTC	CASSKFVVRSVGTF	-	TRBJ1-2	TRBV21-1	-
TGTGCCAGCAGCGCCCTAGACGGCAAAAACATTCAGTACTTC	CASSALDGKNIQYF	once	TRBJ2-4	TRBV9	-
TGTGCCAGCAGTGACTGGGTCAGGGGAAACTATGGCTACACCTTC	CASSDWVRGNYGYTF	once	TRBJ1-2	TRBV2	-
TGCGCCAGCAGTTCTCCCGGGACAGGGACCTACGAGCAGTACTTC	CASSSPGTGTYEQYF	once	TRBJ2-7	TRBV5-1	TRBD1
TGTGCCACCAGTGATCGCGCAGGTGGTACCTACGAGCAGTACTTC	CATSDRAGGTYEQYF	-	TRBJ2-7	TRBV24-1	-
TGTGCCAGCAGGACTAACGGGGACAGGGTGGCAGATACGCAGTATTTT	CASRTNGDRVADTQYF	-	TRBJ2-3	TRBV2	TRBD1
TGTGCCAGCAGCCCGGACCGGGACAGGGGAATTTCGGGGGAGCTGTTTTTT	CASSPDRDRGISGELFF	-	TRBJ2-2	TRBV7-2	TRBD1
TGTGCCAGCAGCTTGGGAGGGAGCACCGGGGAGCTGTTTTTT	CASSLGGSTGELFF	-	TRBJ2-2	TRBV5-6	-
TGTGCCAGCACCCGGGGGACAGGGGACTATGGCTACACCTTC	CASTRGTGDYGYTF	-	TRBJ1-2	TRBV6-6	TRBD1
TGCAGCGTCGGGACTAGCGGGGGCGACGGTTCAGATACGCAGTATTTT	CSVGTSGGDGSDTQYF	-	TRBJ2-3	TRBV29-1	TRBD2
TGTGCCAGCAGCGCTAGCGGGGGGGCGTCAGATACGCAGTATTTT	CASSASGGASDTQYF	-	TRBJ2-3	TRBV6-5	TRBD2
TGTGCCAGCAGCTTAGGTACGGGGGGAGGCTGGCAGCCCCAGCATTTT	CASSLGTGGGWQPQHF	-	TRBJ1-5	TRBV7-9	-
TGTGCCTGGAGTGTACTTGCCCAGGGTGGCGACTATGGCTACACCTTC	CAWSVLAQGGDYGYTF	-	TRBJ1-2	TRBV30	-
TGTGCCAGCAGTTTACAGGGGTACCAGCCCCAGCATTTT	CASSLQGYQPQHF	-	TRBJ1-5	TRBV28	-
TGCGCCAGCAGCCAAGTCGGGGACTACGAGCAGTACTTC	CASSQVGDYEQYF	-	TRBJ2-7	TRBV4-1	-
TGTGCCAGCAGCCCATATGGTGGGGCGGGAATTCAGGGTTTCTTT	CASSPYGGAGIQGFF	-	TRBJ1-1	TRBV7-9	-
TGTGCCAGTACCATGGGTAGGGGAACGAACACCGGGGAGCTGTTTTTT	CASTMGRGTNTGELFF	-	TRBJ2-2	TRBV19	-
TGTGCCAGCAGTGAAGTAGGACAGGACACTGAAGCTTTCTTT	CASSEVGQDTEAFF	-	TRBJ1-1	TRBV6-1	TRBD1
TGTGCCACCAAATCGGGGGGGTTCCTTAGCAATCAGCCCCAGCATTTT	CATKSGGFLSNQPQHF	-	TRBJ1-5	TRBV28	-
TGTGCCAGCAGCTACGGGGGGGGCCCTCCGGGGACAGATACGCAGTATTTT	CASSYGGGPPGTDTQYF	-	TRBJ2-3	TRBV11-3	TRBD2
TGCGCCAGCAGCTTGACAGGGAGGGGCATTCAGTACTTC	CASSLTGRGIQYF	-	TRBJ2-4	TRBV5-1	-
TGTGCCAGTAGTATAGTTTTGGGGCTTAGCAATCAGCCCCAGCATTTT	CASSIVLGLSNQPQHF	-	TRBJ1-5	TRBV19	-
TGTGCCAGCAGGGGGGGACAGGGCGGTTCACCCCTCCACTTT	CASRGGQGGSPLHF	-	TRBJ1-6	TRBV2	TRBD1
TGCGCCAGCAGTTTAGAGGGAACGACTGAAGCTTTCTTT	CASSLEGTTEAFF	once	TRBJ1-1	TRBV5-1	-
TGTGCCACCAGTGACCCCTCCGGTTTCCTCCACTTT	CATSDPSGFLHF	-	TRBJ1-6	TRBV24-1	-
TGCGCCAGCAGCTTGGGGCGGGGGGGCCCGAACATTCAGTACTTC	CASSLGRGGPNIQYF	few	TRBJ2-4	TRBV5-1	TRBD2
TGTGCCAGCAGCTCAGACAGGGGGCGTGGCTACACCTTC	CASSSDRGRGYTF	-	TRBJ1-2	TRBV7-2	TRBD1
TGTGCCAGCGCTAGCGGGGAGTGGAAAGAGACCCAGTACTTC	CASASGEWKETQYF	-	TRBJ2-5	TRBV2	TRBD2
TGTGCCAGCAGCTTTGCCGGCGGTTCGAGCTCCTACAATGAGCAGTTCTTC	CASSFAGGSSSYNEQFF	few	TRBJ2-1	TRBV11-2	-
TGTGCCAGCAGAACCGGGACAGTCTATGGCTACACCTTC	CASRTGTVYGYTF	few	TRBJ1-2	TRBV2	TRBD1
TGTGCCACCAGTGATTCGAGCTCCTACGAGCAGTACTTC	CATSDSSSYEQYF	-	TRBJ2-7	TRBV24-1	-
TGTGCCAGCTGGGGACAGACATTCGGGGAGCTGTTTTTT	CASWGQTFGELFF	few	TRBJ2-2	TRBV6-5	TRBD1
TGTGCCAGCAGCCCTGGACTAGCGGCCGGGGAGCTGTTTTTT	CASSPGLAAGELFF	-	TRBJ2-2	TRBV7-3	TRBD2
TGTGCCAGCAGCTCCAAAACAGGGGCGACTGAAGCTTTCTTT	CASSSKTGATEAFF	-	TRBJ1-1	TRBV7-2	TRBD1
TGCGCCAGCAGCTTGGGGAGGGACAGGTTAACTAATGAAAAACTGTTTTTT	CASSLGRDRLTNEKLFF	once	TRBJ1-4	TRBV5-1	TRBD1
TGCAGCGTCCCCGGGACAGGCTTCTCCTACGAGCAGTACTTC	CSVPGTGFSYEQYF	once	TRBJ2-7	TRBV29-1	TRBD1
TGTGCCACTTGGGGGCTAGCGGGGGGCAATGACTACAATGAGCAGTTCTTC	CATWGLAGGNDYNEQFF	-	TRBJ2-1	TRBV19	TRBD2
TGTGCCAGCAGTAGCAGGACAGACTACGAGCAGTACTTC	CASSSRTDYEQYF	-	TRBJ2-7	TRBV27	-
TGTGCCAGCAGGGGAAGCGGGACTAGCACAGATACGCAGTATTTT	CASRGSGTSTDTQYF	few	TRBJ2-3	TRBV6-5	TRBD2
TGTGCCACCAGTGATTCCGGGACTAGCGGGGAGACCCAGTACTTC	CATSDSGTSGETQYF	-	TRBJ2-5	TRBV24-1	TRBD2
TGCGCCAGCAGCTTCGGAGGGGGACAGGGGATCGCTGAAGCTTTCTTT	CASSFGGGQGIAEAFF	-	TRBJ1-1	TRBV5-1	TRBD1
TGCGCCAGCAGCTTCGGTCTAGGGGGATCCACCGGGGAGCTGTTTTTT	CASSFGLGGSTGELFF	once	TRBJ2-2	TRBV5-1	-
TGTGCCAGCAGAGGGACAGGGGTAATCACTGAAGCTTTCTTT	CASRGTGVITEAFF	-	TRBJ1-1	TRBV2	TRBD1
TGTGCCAGCAGCTGGTCAGGGGGATACGAGCAGTACTTC	CASSWSGGYEQYF	-	TRBJ2-7	TRBV7-2	TRBD1
TGTGCCAGCAGTTCCCAACAGGGGCGCGGCTACACCTTC	CASSSQQGRGYTF	-	TRBJ1-2	TRBV28	TRBD1
TGTGCCAGTAGTTCGGACCAGGGGCGGAGTGGCTACACCTTC	CASSSDQGRSGYTF	-	TRBJ1-2	TRBV19	-
TGTGCCAGCAGCTTGGGAACAAGCACAGATACGCAGTATTTT	CASSLGTSTDTQYF	once	TRBJ2-3	TRBV5-4	-
TGTGCCAGCAGCGTATCATCGACGAGGGTTGGTGAAAAACTGTTTTTT	CASSVSSTRVGEKLFF	-	TRBJ1-4	TRBV9	-
TGTGCCTGGAGTGTTGGCTACTATGGCTACACCTTC	CAWSVGYYGYTF	-	TRBJ1-2	TRBV30	-
TGTGCCAGCAGCCCTAACGCGGGGGGGGAGCTGTTTTTT	CASSPNAGGELFF	few	TRBJ2-2	TRBV12-3/TRBV12-4	-
TGCAGCCCCCGGGGGAACGGGCAGCCCCAGCATTTT	CSPRGNGQPQHF	-	TRBJ1-5	TRBV29-1	-
TGTGCCAGCAGCGTAGGGCCCAATCGGGGGGAGACCCAGTACTTC	CASSVGPNRGETQYF	once	TRBJ2-5	TRBV9	-
TGTGCCAGCAATCCAGGGGATACTGAAGCTTTCTTT	CASNPGDTEAFF	-	TRBJ1-1	TRBV28	-
TGTGCCAGCAGCCGGACAGTTCTGGATGGCTACACCTTC	CASSRTVLDGYTF	-	TRBJ1-2	TRBV5-4	-
TGTGCCAGCAGTGAAGTACAGGGGGCGGAGGATCAGCCCCAGCATTTT	CASSEVQGAEDQPQHF	-	TRBJ1-5	TRBV6-1	TRBD1